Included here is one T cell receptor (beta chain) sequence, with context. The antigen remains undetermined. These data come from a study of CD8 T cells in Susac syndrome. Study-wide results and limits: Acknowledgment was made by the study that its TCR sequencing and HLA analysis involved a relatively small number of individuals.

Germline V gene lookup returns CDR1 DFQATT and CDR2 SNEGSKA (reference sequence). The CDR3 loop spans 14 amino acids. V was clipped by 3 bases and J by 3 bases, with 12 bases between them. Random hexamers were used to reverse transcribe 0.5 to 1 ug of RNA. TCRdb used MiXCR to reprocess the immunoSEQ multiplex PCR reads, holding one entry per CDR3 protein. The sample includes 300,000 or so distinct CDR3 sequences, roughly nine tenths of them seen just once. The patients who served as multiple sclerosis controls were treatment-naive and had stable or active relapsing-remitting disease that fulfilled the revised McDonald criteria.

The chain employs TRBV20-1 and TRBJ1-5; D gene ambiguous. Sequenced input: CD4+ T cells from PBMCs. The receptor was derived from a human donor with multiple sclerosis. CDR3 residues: CSASSAGDNQPQHF. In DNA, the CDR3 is TGCAGTGCTAGTTCGGCAGGAGACAATCAGCCCCAGCATTTT.